This is a list of T cell receptor beta chains from one sample in a study of T cell changes during pregnancy in multiple sclerosis. Measured with immunoSEQ multiplex PCR; TCRdb has only the in-frame clones, and not every one. The table includes tens of thousands of clones, about 87% detected once. This sample comprised CD4+ T cells from peripheral blood mononuclear cells, obtained in the second trimester of pregnancy. These receptors originate from a female donor with multiple sclerosis, enrolled in a pregnancy study. CDR3s include the opening cysteine and the closing phenylalanine or tryptophan.

TRBJ2-7 TRBV2 CASTRVTWEQYF
TRBJ2-7 TRBV2 CASSAGLALHPYEQYF
TRBJ2-2 TRBV19 CASSTGLAPTGELFF
TRBJ2-1 TRBV28 CASSSSGQGALRRNEQFF
TRBJ2-1 TRBV2 CADRTGGLAGPSREQFF
TRBJ2-1 TRBV28 CASSPLPESYNEQFF
TRBJ2-5 TRBV11-1 CASSFRWGTGLTQYF
TRBJ2-3 TRBV15 CATSRDQGLAGGVDTQYF
TRBJ1-2 TRBV6-5 CASKARQGARGYTF
TRBJ1-6 TRBV5-1 CASSLSGSGSPLHF
TRBJ2-6 TRBV7-9 CASNKGASSGANVLTF
TRBJ1-5 TRBV18 CASSPRGDYLVPQHF
TRBJ2-7 TRBV28 CASSPGPGGQYF
TRBJ2-1 TRBV30 CACSPGLAVHEQFF
TRBJ2-1 TRBV28 CASKTGGLNEQFF
TRBJ1-2 TRBV5-4 CASSADAFPGQGGYTF
TRBJ2-7 TRBV9 CASSPRGSGSAQHEQYF
TRBJ2-1 TRBV2 CASSEFPGQGSPQFF
TRBJ2-7 TRBV15 CATSRGTTYEQYF
TRBJ2-3 TRBV5-4 CASSLPGLAGGGTDTQYF
TRBJ2-2 TRBV2 CASRVTSIGELFF
TRBJ2-5 TRBV7-9 CASSLGGLLQETQYF
TRBJ2-1 TRBV5-4 CASSGRDTFYNEQFF
TRBJ2-2 TRBV2 CASTKLAGGNTGELFF
TRBJ2-2 TRBV14 CASSQGLGGELFF
TRBJ2-5 TRBV29-1 CSAHGFGAGKTQYF
TRBJ2-3 TRBV7-9 CASSSLPGLAGGDTQYF
TRBJ1-1 TRBV14 CASSQEGQLPGTPRAFF
TRBJ1-1 TRBV7-8 CASSLGRAGGTEAFF
TRBJ1-4 TRBV30 CAWSSGQTKLFF
TRBJ2-1 TRBV9 CASSVTLSGNEQFF
TRBJ2-3 TRBV18 CASSPVGVSVGTDTQYF
TRBJ2-4 TRBV25-1 CASSPRLAGSDIQYF
TRBJ2-4 TRBV6-6 CASSSLAKNIQYF
TRBJ1-2 TRBV27 CASSTQGARNYGYTF
TRBJ2-3 TRBV9 CASSLGRLAGTDTQYF
TRBJ2-5 TRBV5-8 CASSFRTDQETQYF
TRBJ1-2 TRBV15 CATSKTRGDGYTF
TRBJ2-2 TRBV4-3 CASSPGRGHNTGELFF
TRBJ2-2 TRBV5-1 CASSHLTSGTNTGELFF
TRBJ2-5 TRBV6-1 CASRGDRWTGGDF
TRBJ1-2 TRBV14 CASSQVDRGLGTF
TRBJ2-3 TRBV9 CASNPQGLSTDTQYF
TRBJ2-1 TRBV5-1 CASSVGLAGYNEQFF